Reported below is one T cell receptor beta chain. Germline-derived CDR1 and CDR2 are MNHNS and SASEGT. The CDR3 consists of 15 residues. V lost 2 bases and J lost 5; bases outside the gene matches: 5. The data originate from a study of blood T cell repertoires in COVID-19. Original processing methods: From reference gene primer amplification, estimates of nucleated cell counts were derived. TCRdb keeps only in-frame clones here, not all; method: immunoSEQ multiplex PCR. V and J calls plus clone size are reproduced from that table; the DNA served to infer D and trimming. The sample records about 240,000 clones, roughly 91% being singletons.

Sequenced sample: PBMCs or T cells enriched from blood (not recorded which). The TCR sequence derives from a man between 40 and 49 years old who had recovered from COVID-19. The chain has TRBV6-1 and TRBJ2-2; 7 nucleotides align to TRBD1. Here the CDR3 reads CASSERGRGTGELFF. The CDR3 DNA reads as TGTGCCAGCAGTGAAAGGGGGCGCGGGACCGGGGAGCTGTTTTTT.